This passage covers 5 T cell receptor beta chains from one sample sequenced in a study of blood T cells in healthy people across ages. Then a second PCR, running roughly 7 to 11 cycles, was carried out with a sample-barcoded 5' primer and a J-beta primer mix. TCRdb reanalysed the 5' RACE reads using MiXCR and keeps one entry per CDR3 protein. This sample has about 1,500,000 distinct CDR3 sequences, with 28% found just once. What was sequenced was blood. All receptors come from a woman aged 25 to 39 in good health.

This clonotype was detected only a few times. The genes are TRBV7-3 and TRBJ2-3; no clear D gene. Germline V CDR1 and CDR2: SGHTA, FQGTGA. With 5 bases removed from V and 1 base from J, the gap between germline ends came to 10 bases. This CDR3 contains 14 residues. The CDR3 DNA sequence: TGTGCCAGCAGCCTCTACGTGGGCACAGATACGCAGTATTTT. It is translated as CASSLYVGTDTQYF.

This clonotype was observed many times. The rearrangement links TRBV20-1 to TRBJ2-1; D not certain. V was pared by 0 bases and J by 9 bases, with 21 bases between. Looked up from germline, CDR1 is DFQATT and CDR2 is SNEGSKA (reference sequence). This CDR3 contains 16 residues. In nucleotides, the CDR3 is TGCAGTGCTAGAGATCAGTGGGTTGGCAGGACCGGTGAGCAGTTCTTC. Encoded protein: CSARDQWVGRTGEQFF.

Note on this clonotype: A much larger clone sits a single nucleotide away, making a read error possible. This CDR3 reads CSARQVLAKNIQYF. The CDR3 coding sequence is TGCAGCGCTCGGCAAGTACTAGCCAAAAACATTCAGTACTTC. The chain combines TRBV29-1 with TRBJ2-4, with no clear D. V lost 7 bases and J 0 bases, leaving 13 bases between the germline ends. From germline, CDR1 is SQVTM and CDR2 ANQGSEA. The CDR3 covers 14 residues. Filled out from reference TRBV29-1 and TRBJ2-4, the complete variable domain reads SAVISQKPSRDICQRGTSLTIQCQVDSQVTMMFWYRQQPGQSLTLIATANQGSEATYESGFVIDKFPISRPNLTFSTLTVSNMSPEDSSIYLCSARQVLAKNIQYFGAGTRLSVL.

This clonotype came up a few times. This chain links TRBV20-1 with TRBJ2-3; D may match TRBD1 or TRBD2 (6 bases each). The V gene lost 6 bases and the J gene lost 0 bases, with 16 bases spanning the gap. CDR3 length: 15 amino acids. The germline gives CDR1 DFQATT, CDR2 SNEGSKA (reference sequence). CDR3 amino acids: CSAGGGLASTDTQYF. The CDR3 nucleotides are TGCAGTGCCGGAGGGGGATTAGCCAGCACAGATACGCAGTATTTT.

The chain joins TRBV12-5 to TRBJ1-1; tentatively, D is TRBD1 (5 bases). The CDR3 consists of 15 residues. V was trimmed by 3 bases and J by 5 bases, leaving 16 bases between them. Germline-derived CDR1 and CDR2 are LGHNT and FRNRAP. This CDR3 reads CASGLGWGVETEAFF. CDR3 sequence (DNA): TGTGCTAGTGGTTTAGGGTGGGGGGTAGAAACTGAAGCTTTCTTT.